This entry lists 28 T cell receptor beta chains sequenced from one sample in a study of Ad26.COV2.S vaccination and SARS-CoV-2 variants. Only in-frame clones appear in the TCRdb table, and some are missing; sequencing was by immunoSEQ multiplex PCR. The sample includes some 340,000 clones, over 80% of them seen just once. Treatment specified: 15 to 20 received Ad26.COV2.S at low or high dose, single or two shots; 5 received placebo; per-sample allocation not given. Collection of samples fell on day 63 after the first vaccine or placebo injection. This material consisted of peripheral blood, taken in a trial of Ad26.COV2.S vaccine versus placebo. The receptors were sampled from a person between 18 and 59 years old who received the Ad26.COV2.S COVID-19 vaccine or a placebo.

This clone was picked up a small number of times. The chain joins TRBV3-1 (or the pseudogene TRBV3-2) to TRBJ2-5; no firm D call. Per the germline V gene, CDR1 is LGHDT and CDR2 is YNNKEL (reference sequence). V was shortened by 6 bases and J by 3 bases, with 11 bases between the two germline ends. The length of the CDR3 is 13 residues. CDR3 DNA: TGTGCCAGCAGGGGATTTGGAAAAGAGACCCAGTACTTC. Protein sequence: CASRGFGKETQYF.

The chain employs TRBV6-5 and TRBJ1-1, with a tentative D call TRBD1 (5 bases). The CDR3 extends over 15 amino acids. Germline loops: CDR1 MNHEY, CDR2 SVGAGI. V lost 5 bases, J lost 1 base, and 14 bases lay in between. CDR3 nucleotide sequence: TGTGCCAGCAGTCCCACCGGGACGGCGAACACTGAAGCTTTCTTT. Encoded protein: CASSPTGTANTEAFF.

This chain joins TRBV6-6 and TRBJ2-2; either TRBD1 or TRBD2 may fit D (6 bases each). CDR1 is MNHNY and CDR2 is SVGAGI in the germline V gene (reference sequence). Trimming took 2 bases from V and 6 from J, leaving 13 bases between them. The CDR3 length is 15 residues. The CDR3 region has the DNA TGTGCCAGCAGTTACGGGGGGCGGGATCCCGGGGAGCTGTTTTTT. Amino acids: CASSYGGRDPGELFF.

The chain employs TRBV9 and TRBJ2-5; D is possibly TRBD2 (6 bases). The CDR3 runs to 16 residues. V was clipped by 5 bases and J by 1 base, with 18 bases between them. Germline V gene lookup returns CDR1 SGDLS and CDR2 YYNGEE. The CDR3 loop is CASSDLAFAGQETQYF. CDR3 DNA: TGTGCCAGCAGTGACCTAGCGTTTGCGGGCCAAGAGACCCAGTACTTC. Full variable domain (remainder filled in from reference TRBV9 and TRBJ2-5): DSGVTQTPKHLITATGQRVTLRCSPRSGDLSVYWYQQSLDQGLQFLIQYYNGEERAKGNILERFSAQQFPDLHSELNLSSLELGDSALYFCASSDLAFAGQETQYFGPGTRLLVL.

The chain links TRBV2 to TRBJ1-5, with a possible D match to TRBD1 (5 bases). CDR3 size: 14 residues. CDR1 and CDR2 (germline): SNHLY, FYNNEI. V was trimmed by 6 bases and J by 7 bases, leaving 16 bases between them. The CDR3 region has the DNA TGTGCCAGCAGGGGACGAGGGCGGAACCAGCCCCAGCATTTT. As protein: CASRGRGRNQPQHF.

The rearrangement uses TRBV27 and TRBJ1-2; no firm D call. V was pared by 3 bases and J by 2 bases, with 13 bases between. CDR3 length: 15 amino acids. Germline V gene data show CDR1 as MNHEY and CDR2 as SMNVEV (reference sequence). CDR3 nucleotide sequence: TGTGCCAGCAGTTTTCGTCCGGATTCCAACTATGGCTACACCTTC. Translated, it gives CASSFRPDSNYGYTF.

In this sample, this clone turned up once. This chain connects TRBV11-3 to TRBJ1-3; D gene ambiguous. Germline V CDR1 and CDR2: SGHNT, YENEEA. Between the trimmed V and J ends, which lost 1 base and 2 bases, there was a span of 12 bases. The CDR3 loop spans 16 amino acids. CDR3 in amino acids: CASSLGFTAAGNTIYF. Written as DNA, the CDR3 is TGTGCCAGCAGCTTAGGGTTTACGGCAGCTGGAAACACCATATATTTT.

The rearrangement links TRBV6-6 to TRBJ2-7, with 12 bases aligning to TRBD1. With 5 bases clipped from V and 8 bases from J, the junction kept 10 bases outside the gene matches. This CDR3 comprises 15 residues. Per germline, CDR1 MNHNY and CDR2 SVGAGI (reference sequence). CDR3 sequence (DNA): TGTGCCAGCAGTAGCCAGGGACAGGGGGCGCCGAAGCAGTACTTC. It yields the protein CASSSQGQGAPKQYF.

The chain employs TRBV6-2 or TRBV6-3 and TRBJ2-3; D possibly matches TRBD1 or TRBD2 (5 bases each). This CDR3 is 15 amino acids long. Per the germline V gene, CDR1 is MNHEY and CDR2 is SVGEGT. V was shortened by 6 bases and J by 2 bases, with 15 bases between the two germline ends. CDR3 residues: CASSLRGLVTDTQYF. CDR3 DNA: TGTGCCAGCAGCCTGAGGGGATTGGTCACAGATACGCAGTATTTT.

Here the CDR3 reads CASSQGLTAFSSGNTIYF. CDR3 DNA: TGTGCCAGCAGCCAAGGACTCACAGCCTTCTCCTCTGGAAACACCATATATTTT. V and J are TRBV4-2 and TRBJ1-3; D is undetermined. The CDR3 covers 18 residues. Germline V lookup: CDR1 LGHNA, CDR2 YNFKEQ. Trimming removed 1 base at V and 0 bases at J, with 16 bases between.

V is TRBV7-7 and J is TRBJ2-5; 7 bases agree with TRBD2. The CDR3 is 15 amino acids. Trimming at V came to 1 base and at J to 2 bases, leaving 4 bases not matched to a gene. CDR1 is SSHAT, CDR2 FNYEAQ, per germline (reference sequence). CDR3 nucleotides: TGTGCCAGCAGCTTAGGCGGGAGAGTGCAAGAGACCCAGTACTTC. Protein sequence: CASSLGGRVQETQYF.

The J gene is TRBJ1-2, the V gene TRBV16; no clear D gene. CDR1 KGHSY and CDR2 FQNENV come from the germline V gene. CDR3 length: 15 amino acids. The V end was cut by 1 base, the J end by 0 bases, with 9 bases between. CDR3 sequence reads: CASSQYGTANYGYTF. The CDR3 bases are TGTGCCAGCAGCCAATACGGTACAGCTAACTATGGCTACACCTTC.

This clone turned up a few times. CDR3 in DNA: TGTGCCAGCAGCACCCAAGCAGATACGCAGTATTTT. It specifies CASSTQADTQYF. The V gene is TRBV11-3, the J gene TRBJ2-3; D gene uncertain. V lost 5 bases, J lost 4 bases, and 7 bases lay in between. Germline V lookup: CDR1 SGHNT, CDR2 YENEEA. CDR3 length equals 12 residues.

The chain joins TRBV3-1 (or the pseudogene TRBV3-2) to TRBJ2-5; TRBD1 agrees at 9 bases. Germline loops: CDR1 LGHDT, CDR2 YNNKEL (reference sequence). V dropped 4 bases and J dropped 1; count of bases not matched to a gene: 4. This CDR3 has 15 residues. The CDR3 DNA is TGTGCCAGCAGCCCCAAGGACAGGGGCCAAGAGACCCAGTACTTC. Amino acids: CASSPKDRGQETQYF.

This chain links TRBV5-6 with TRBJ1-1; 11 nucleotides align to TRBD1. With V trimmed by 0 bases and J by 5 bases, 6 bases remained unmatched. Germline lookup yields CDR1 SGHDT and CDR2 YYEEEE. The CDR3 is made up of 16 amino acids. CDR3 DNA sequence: TGTGCCAGCAGCTTGGTGGGGACAGGGGGACGGACTGAAGCTTTCTTT. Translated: CASSLVGTGGRTEAFF.

The CDR3 spells CASSQHITGELFF. CDR3 DNA: TGTGCCAGCAGCCAACATATCACCGGGGAGCTGTTTTTT. The genes are TRBV12-3 or TRBV12-4 and TRBJ2-2; D gene unclear. This CDR3 spans 13 amino acids. With 6 bases removed from V and 4 bases from J, the gap between germline ends came to 9 bases.

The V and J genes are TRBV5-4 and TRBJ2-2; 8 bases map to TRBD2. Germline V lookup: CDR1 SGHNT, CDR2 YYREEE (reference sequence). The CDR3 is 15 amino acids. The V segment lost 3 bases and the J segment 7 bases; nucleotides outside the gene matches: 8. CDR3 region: CASSWGGGRIGELFF. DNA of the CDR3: TGTGCCAGCAGCTGGGGCGGGGGGCGTATCGGGGAGCTGTTTTTT.

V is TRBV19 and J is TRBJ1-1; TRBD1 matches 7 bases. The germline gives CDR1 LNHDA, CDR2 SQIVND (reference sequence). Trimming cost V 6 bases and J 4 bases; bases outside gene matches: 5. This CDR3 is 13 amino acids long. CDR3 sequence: CASSEQGSTEAFF. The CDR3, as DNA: TGTGCCAGTAGCGAACAGGGGTCCACTGAAGCTTTCTTT.

The CDR3 DNA reads TGTGCCAGCAGCTGGGGACAGGGGGATTTAATAATTGAAGCTTTCTTT. It specifies CASSWGQGDLIIEAFF. The rearrangement links TRBV7-9 to TRBJ1-1; 11 nucleotides agree with TRBD1. CDR3 length equals 16 residues. The V gene's germline CDR1 is SEHNR and CDR2 FQNEAQ (reference sequence). V gave up 4 bases and J gave up 7 bases; unmatched junction bases: 11.

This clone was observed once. For the CDR3, the DNA is TGCAGCGTTGGAGGGACGAGGAGTGAAAAACTGTTTTTT. Translating gives CSVGGTRSEKLFF. The chain couples TRBV29-1 to TRBJ1-4; tentatively, D is TRBD1 (5 bases). Germline CDR1 is SQVTM and CDR2 is ANQGSEA. V was pared by 4 bases and J by 7 bases, with 13 bases between. This CDR3 region has 13 residues.

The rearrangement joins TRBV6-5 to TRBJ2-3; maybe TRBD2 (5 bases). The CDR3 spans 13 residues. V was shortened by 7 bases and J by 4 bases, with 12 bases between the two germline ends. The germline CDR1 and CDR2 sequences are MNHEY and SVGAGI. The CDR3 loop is CASKVLGADTQYF. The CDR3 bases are TGTGCCAGCAAGGTGCTGGGAGCAGATACGCAGTATTTT.

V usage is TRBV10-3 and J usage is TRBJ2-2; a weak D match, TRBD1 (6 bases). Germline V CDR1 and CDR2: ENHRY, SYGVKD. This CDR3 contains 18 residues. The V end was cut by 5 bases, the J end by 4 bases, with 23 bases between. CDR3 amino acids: CAISLNLALGQSTGELFF. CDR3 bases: TGTGCCATCAGTTTAAACCTCGCGCTAGGACAGTCCACCGGGGAGCTGTTTTTT.

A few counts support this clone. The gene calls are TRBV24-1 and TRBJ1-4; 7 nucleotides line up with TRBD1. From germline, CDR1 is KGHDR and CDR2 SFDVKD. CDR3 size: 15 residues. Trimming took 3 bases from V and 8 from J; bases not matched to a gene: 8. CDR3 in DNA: TGTGCCACCAGTGATCCCCGGGACAGTAGGGAAAAACTGTTTTTT. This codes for CATSDPRDSREKLFF.

Here the CDR3 DNA reads TGTGCCAGCAGTCACAGGACAGGCACAGATACGCAGTATTTT. This sequence encodes CASSHRTGTDTQYF. The rearrangement links TRBV5-8 to TRBJ2-3; D might be TRBD1 (6 bases). CDR1 SGHTS and CDR2 YDEGEE come from the germline V gene. With 5 bases removed from V and 1 base from J, the gap between germline ends came to 11 bases. CDR3 length: 14 amino acids.

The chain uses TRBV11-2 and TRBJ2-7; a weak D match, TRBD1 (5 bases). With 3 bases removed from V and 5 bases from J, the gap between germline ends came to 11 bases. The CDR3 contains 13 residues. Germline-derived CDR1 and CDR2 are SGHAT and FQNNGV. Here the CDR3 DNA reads TGTGCCAGCAGCTTTATAGGGGCAGACGAGCAGTACTTC. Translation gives CASSFIGADEQYF.

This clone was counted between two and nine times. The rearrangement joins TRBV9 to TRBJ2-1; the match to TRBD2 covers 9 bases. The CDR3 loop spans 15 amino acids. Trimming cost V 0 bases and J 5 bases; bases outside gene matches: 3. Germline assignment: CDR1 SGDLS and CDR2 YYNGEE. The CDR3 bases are TGTGCCAGCAGCGTAGGGTCTAGCGGGGACAATGAGCAGTTCTTC. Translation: CASSVGSSGDNEQFF.

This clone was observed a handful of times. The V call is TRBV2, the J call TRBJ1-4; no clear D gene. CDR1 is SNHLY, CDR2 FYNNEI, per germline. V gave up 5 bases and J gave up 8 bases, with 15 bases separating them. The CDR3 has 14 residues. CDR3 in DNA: TGTGCCAGCAGTCAGGATGGGTTTGAGGAAAAACTGTTTTTT. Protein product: CASSQDGFEEKLFF.

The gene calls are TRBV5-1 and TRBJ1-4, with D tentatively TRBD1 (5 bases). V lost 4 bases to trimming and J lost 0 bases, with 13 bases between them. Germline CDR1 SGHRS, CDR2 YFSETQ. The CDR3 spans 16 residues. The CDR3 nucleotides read TGCGCCAGCAGCGTCTCTAAAGGGGCAACTAATGAAAAACTGTTTTTT. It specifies CASSVSKGATNEKLFF.